Sequencing of this T cell receptor beta chain was carried out in a study of shared clonotypes between healthy human individuals. Study results and limitations: Rarefaction exposed incomplete sorted-subset sequencing despite large depth. As a rule, naive subsets had a larger estimated richness than memory subsets.

CDR1 and CDR2 (germline): SGHTA, FQGNSA. Trimming removed 5 bases from V and 0 bases from J; junction bases left unmatched: 1. This CDR3 is 14 amino acids long. Data came from immunoSEQ multiplex PCR; TCRdb stores just in-frame clones and leaves some out. The data show 2 million to 2.5 million clones, approximately 95% seen once. With respect to this clone: Its antigen is unknown. Other DNA sequences in this sample translate to the same CDR3.

V gene TRBV7-2 combines with J gene TRBJ1-3; TRBD1 matches 7 bases. This clonotype was sampled from a young man in good health. The sequencing input was naive CD4+ T cells sorted from blood. Documented subset: CD45RA+ positively selected. The CDR3 here is CASSPGGSGNTIYF. CDR3 coding DNA: TGTGCCAGCAGCCCAGGGGGCTCTGGAAACACCATATATTTT.